Shown below are 23 T cell receptor beta chains from a single sample sequenced in a study of blood T cell repertoires in COVID-19. The table came from immunoSEQ multiplex PCR; TCRdb's copy has only in-frame clones and leaves some out. The sample has 90,000 to 150,000 clones; roughly 87% are singletons. Sequenced input: peripheral blood. Receptor source: a human donor in a cohort sampled during active COVID-19.

The V call is TRBV9, the J call TRBJ1-1, with 11 bases matching TRBD1. V was clipped by 0 bases and J by 1 base; unmatched bases: 8. Germline V lookup: CDR1 SGDLS, CDR2 YYNGEE. The CDR3 has 18 amino acids. The CDR3 DNA is TGTGCCAGCAGCGTAGTACGGGGGACAGGGGGGACGAACACTGAAGCTTTCTTT. This encodes CASSVVRGTGGTNTEAFF.

The chain uses TRBV21-1 and TRBJ2-4; the D call in the table, TRBD2, was not verified against the DNA. TRBV21-1 is termed a pseudogene. The CDR3 is made up of 15 amino acids. CDR3 coding DNA: TGTGCCAGCAGCAAATGTAGCGGGGGGAGAAACATTCAGTACTTC. Protein: CASSKCSGGRNIQYF.

This chain joins TRBV30 and TRBJ2-7; 8 nucleotides align to TRBD1. J gave up 3 bases and V 4 bases, and 8 bases lay outside the gene matches. This CDR3 is built from 14 residues. From germline, CDR1 is GTSNPN and CDR2 SVGIG (reference sequence). The CDR3: CAWTRTGTFYEQYF. The DNA of the CDR3 is TGTGCCTGGACCCGGACAGGGACCTTCTACGAGCAGTACTTC.

V usage is TRBV11-3 and J usage is TRBJ2-5; the D gene is possibly TRBD2 (6 bases). The CDR3 extends over 14 amino acids. Trimming stripped 1 base from V and 1 base from J, with 7 bases between. In germline, CDR1 is SGHNT, CDR2 YENEEA. The CDR3 nucleotides are TGTGCCAGCAGCTTAGGGAGGGTCCAAGAGACCCAGTACTTC. It yields the protein CASSLGRVQETQYF.

This chain links TRBV18 with TRBJ1-1, with D uncertain. The germline gives CDR1 KGHSH, CDR2 LQKENI. CDR3 length: 15 residues. The V and J ends lost 0 bases and 1 base respectively, with 9 bases between them. Here the CDR3 reads CASSPPNRENTEAFF. CDR3 coding DNA: TGTGCCAGCTCACCACCGAACAGAGAGAACACTGAAGCTTTCTTT.

The genes are TRBV5-1 and TRBJ1-2; tentative D call: TRBD1 (6 bases). The CDR3 covers 14 residues. Germline V gene data show CDR1 as SGHRS and CDR2 as YFSETQ. V lost 5 bases to trimming and J lost 4 bases, with 15 bases between them. CDR3 in amino acids: CASSNTGGGYGYTF. CDR3 sequence (DNA): TGCGCCAGCAGTAACACGGGGGGCGGCTATGGCTACACCTTC.

The chain uses TRBV6-5 and TRBJ2-1; D gene uncertain. The CDR3 sequence is 16 residues long. Per the germline V gene, CDR1 is MNHEY and CDR2 is SVGAGI. V lost 1 base to trimming and J lost 3 bases, with 13 bases between them. This CDR3 reads CASSYYPARGYNEQFF. DNA of the CDR3: TGTGCCAGCAGTTACTATCCGGCTAGAGGCTACAATGAGCAGTTCTTC.

The CDR3 region has the DNA TGTGCCAGCAGTCCCGGGACGAGCGGGGATAATGAGCAGTTCTTC. This sequence encodes CASSPGTSGDNEQFF. V and J are TRBV6-5 and TRBJ2-1; TRBD2 matches at 7 bases. This CDR3 is 15 amino acids long. Germline CDR1 MNHEY, CDR2 SVGAGI. V lost 5 bases, J lost 7 bases, and 11 bases stayed unmatched.

The gene calls are TRBV5-4 and TRBJ2-7; 7 nucleotides line up with TRBD2. The CDR3 is 15 amino acids. The junction had 3 bases not matched to a gene; V was cut back by 0 bases and J by 0 bases. The germline V gene has CDR1 SGHNT and CDR2 YYREEE (reference sequence). DNA for the CDR3: TGTGCCAGCAGCTTGGACGGGAGGCGCTCCTACGAGCAGTACTTC. Its protein is CASSLDGRRSYEQYF.

CDR3 amino acids: CASRRGTETQYF. In DNA, the CDR3 is TGTGCCAGCAGGAGGGGGACGGAGACCCAGTACTTC. The chain carries TRBV2 and TRBJ2-5; D is perhaps TRBD1 (6 bases). The CDR3 consists of 12 residues. CDR1 SNHLY and CDR2 FYNNEI come from the germline V gene. The V end lost 6 bases, the J end lost 5 bases, and 10 bases lay between the germline ends.

The V and J genes are TRBV6-2 or TRBV6-3 and TRBJ2-5; 12 bases agree with TRBD2. Germline trimming cut 4 bases from V and 2 bases from J; bases unmatched to any gene: 14. Germline V lookup: CDR1 MNHEY, CDR2 SVGEGT. The CDR3 covers 19 residues. CDR3 sequence: CASSLNPNELAGGQETQYF. CDR3 DNA: TGTGCCAGCAGTTTAAACCCAAACGAACTAGCGGGGGGACAAGAGACCCAGTACTTC.

This clone was observed many times. The chain is built from TRBV11-2 and TRBJ2-1, with TRBD1 as a possible D gene (6 bases). The CDR3 is made up of 13 amino acids. V lost 1 base to trimming and J lost 6 bases, with 7 bases between them. Germline V lookup: CDR1 SGHAT, CDR2 FQNNGV. CDR3 sequence reads: CASSLGQVNEQFF. The CDR3 nucleotides read TGTGCCAGCAGCTTAGGACAGGTCAATGAGCAGTTCTTC.

This chain uses TRBV12-5 with TRBJ2-5, with 8 bases lining up with TRBD2. This CDR3 has 14 residues. Germline V gives CDR1 LGHNT, CDR2 FRNRAP. The junction had 5 bases not matched to a gene; V was cut back by 6 bases and J by 2 bases. The CDR3 DNA sequence: TGTGCTAGTGGGCTTAGCGGGACTCAAGAGACCCAGTACTTC. As protein: CASGLSGTQETQYF.

This chain uses TRBV5-1 with TRBJ2-1; 9 bases align to TRBD2. CDR3 length equals 15 residues. The V and J ends lost 0 bases and 6 bases, in that order; junction bases with no gene match: 4. The germline gives CDR1 SGHRS, CDR2 YFSETQ. The CDR3 is CASSLGGGRANEQFF. CDR3 DNA: TGCGCCAGCAGCTTGGGGGGCGGGAGGGCCAATGAGCAGTTCTTC.

This chain joins TRBV19 and TRBJ2-1; 10 bases align to TRBD2. CDR3 length: 14 amino acids. V was clipped by 6 bases and J by 8 bases; unmatched bases: 7. Germline V gives CDR1 LNHDA, CDR2 SQIVND (reference sequence). This CDR3 is CASRMASGSYEQFF. Written as DNA, the CDR3 is TGTGCCAGTAGAATGGCTAGCGGGAGCTATGAGCAGTTCTTC.

This clone has only a few counts. V is TRBV5-5 and J is TRBJ2-7; possibly TRBD1 for D (5 bases). The CDR3 extends over 14 amino acids. Germline V gene data show CDR1 as SGHKS and CDR2 as YYEKEE (reference sequence). V was trimmed by 0 bases and J by 3 bases, leaving 10 bases between them. This CDR3 reads CASSLARVVYEQYF. The CDR3 DNA reads as TGTGCCAGCAGCTTGGCCAGGGTAGTCTACGAGCAGTACTTC. The full variable domain, completed using reference TRBV5-5 and TRBJ2-7, is DAGVTQSPTHLIKTRGQQVTLRCSPISGHKSVSWYQQVLGQGPQFIFQYYEKEERGRGNFPDRFSARQFPNYSSELNVNALLLGDSALYLCASSLARVVYEQYFGPGTRLTVT.

The rearrangement links TRBV29-1 to TRBJ2-3, with D uncertain. Trimming removed 3 bases at V and 4 bases at J, with 11 bases between. Per the germline V gene, CDR1 is SQVTM and CDR2 is ANQGSEA. This CDR3 has 13 amino acids. The CDR3, as DNA: TGCAGCGTTGATCTCAAGAGTTCAGATACGCAGTATTTT. This sequence encodes CSVDLKSSDTQYF.

The DNA of the CDR3 is TGTGCCAGCAGCTTCGGGTCGGGACTAGCCAAAAACATTCAGTACTTC. Residues: CASSFGSGLAKNIQYF. The chain links TRBV5-8 to TRBJ2-4, with D tentatively TRBD2 (6 bases). The CDR3 length is 16 residues. From germline, CDR1 is SGHTS and CDR2 YDEGEE. The V and J ends lost 2 bases and 0 bases respectively, with 12 bases between them.

The chain uses TRBV5-4 and TRBJ1-2; 8 bases are shared with TRBD1. CDR3 length: 16 amino acids. With V trimmed by 0 bases and J by 4 bases, 8 bases remained unmatched. Germline CDR1 reads SGHNT; CDR2 reads YYREEE (reference sequence). CDR3 sequence reads: CASSLVRRQGIYGYTF. For the CDR3, the DNA is TGTGCCAGCAGCTTGGTACGGAGACAGGGGATCTATGGCTACACCTTC.

This sequence joins TRBV7-9 and TRBJ2-3, with 9 bases aligning to TRBD2. Per germline, CDR1 SEHNR and CDR2 FQNEAQ (reference sequence). The CDR3 contains 17 residues. Losses at the gene ends were 1 base for V and 6 bases for J; bases not matched to a gene: 11. This chain's CDR3 is CASSLDPAGGPGDTQYF. In DNA, the CDR3 is TGTGCCAGCAGCTTAGATCCGGCGGGGGGGCCGGGCGATACGCAGTATTTT.

V usage is TRBV11-2 and J usage is TRBJ2-1, with TRBD2 identical over 9 bases. The ends lost 5 bases at V and 6 bases at J; junction bases unmatched: 8. The CDR3 sequence is 15 residues long. Germline assignment: CDR1 SGHAT and CDR2 FQNNGV. In DNA, the CDR3 is TGTGCCAGCAGCCCCGGCGGCGGGGGGGCCAATGAGCAGTTCTTC. This codes for CASSPGGGGANEQFF.

The gene calls are TRBV19 and TRBJ2-2; 8 bases are shared with TRBD2. Trimming cost V 7 bases and J 3 bases; bases outside gene matches: 7. This CDR3 spans 15 amino acids. Germline lookup yields CDR1 LNHDA and CDR2 SQIVND (reference sequence). The chain's CDR3 is CASKRSGGYTGELFF. CDR3 sequence (DNA): TGTGCCAGTAAAAGGAGCGGGGGTTACACCGGGGAGCTGTTTTTT.

J is TRBJ2-3 and V is TRBV14, with TRBD1 matching 8 bases. V lost 4 bases and J lost 2; bases outside the gene matches: 8. The CDR3 contains 16 residues. The germline V gene encodes CDR1 SGHDN and CDR2 FVKESK. The CDR3 DNA sequence: TGTGCCAGCAGCCCCCGGACAGGGTCTTACACAGATACGCAGTATTTT. This gives the protein CASSPRTGSYTDTQYF. Variable domain in full (rest from reference TRBV14 and TRBJ2-3): EAGVTQFPSHSVIEKGQTVTLRCDPISGHDNLYWYRRVMGKEIKFLLHFVKESKQDESGMPNNRFLAERTGGTYSTLKVQPAELEDSGVYFCASSPRTGSYTDTQYFGPGTRLTVL.